These 19 T cell receptor beta chains came from one sample sequenced in a study of blood T cell repertoires in COVID-19. Libraries were prepared by immunoSEQ multiplex PCR; TCRdb keeps only in-frame clonotypes and omits some of them. The profile covers around 60,000 clones, with 75% to 90% appearing a single time and 1.3% taken by the ten largest. Input material: peripheral blood. These receptors all come from a woman of 80 years or more with acute or convalescent COVID-19.

The sample holds one count of this clone. The V call is TRBV18, the J call TRBJ2-7, with 10 positions matching TRBD2. The germline V gene encodes CDR1 KGHSH and CDR2 LQKENI. The CDR3 has 14 residues. V lost 2 bases to trimming and J lost 10 bases; unmatched junction nucleotides: 8. This chain's CDR3 is CASSPEREGRLQYF. DNA of the CDR3: TGTGCCAGCTCACCAGAGCGGGAGGGCCGGTTACAGTACTTC.

To note about this clone: Other DNA sequences in the sample encode the same CDR3. The V gene is TRBV5-6, the J gene TRBJ1-5; D uncertain. The CDR3 totals 14 residues. V lost 0 bases and J lost 3, with 7 bases in between. Germline-derived CDR1 and CDR2 are SGHDT and YYEEEE. The CDR3: CASSLGRYNQPQHF. The CDR3 DNA reads TGTGCCAGCAGCTTGGGGCGGTACAATCAGCCCCAGCATTTT. The whole variable domain, remainder taken from reference TRBV5-6 and TRBJ1-5, is DAGVTQSPTHLIKTRGQQVTLRCSPKSGHDTVSWYQQALGQGPQFIFQYYEEEERQRGNFPDRFSGHQFPNYSSELNVNALLLGDSALYLCASSLGRYNQPQHFGDGTRLSIL.

The chain uses TRBV10-2 and TRBJ2-7; D might be TRBD1 (6 bases). Germline assignment: CDR1 WSHSY and CDR2 SAAADI. Trimming pared 11 bases from V and 6 bases from J, leaving 14 bases between. The CDR3 has 11 residues. In DNA, the CDR3 is TGCGCCGCATCTACAGGGTTCGAGCAGTACTTC. Amino acid sequence: CAASTGFEQYF.

The chain links TRBV27 to TRBJ2-5; TRBD2 agrees at 7 bases. The CDR3 covers 15 residues. Per the germline V gene, CDR1 is MNHEY and CDR2 is SMNVEV (reference sequence). J was trimmed by 2 bases and V by 2 bases; bases with no gene match: 5. Written as DNA, the CDR3 is TGTGCCAGCAGTTTAATGGCGGGACTACAAGAGACCCAGTACTTC. Amino acids: CASSLMAGLQETQYF.

The chain has TRBV28 and TRBJ2-7; D not resolved. The CDR3 sequence is 11 residues long. CDR1 and CDR2 (germline): MDHEN, SYDVKM. V was clipped by 5 bases and J by 2 bases, with 4 bases between them. DNA of the CDR3: TGTGCCAGCAGTCCAACCTACGAGCAGTACTTC. This sequence encodes CASSPTYEQYF.

The chain recombines TRBV4-3 with TRBJ2-7; 9 positions agree with TRBD2. This CDR3 is built from 14 residues. V was pared by 3 bases and J by 3 bases, with 3 bases of the junction left unmatched. Germline CDR1 and CDR2: LGHNA and YSLEER. The DNA for the CDR3 is TGCGCCAGCAGCCAGCGGGGGGGCCTCTACGAGCAGTACTTC. Protein product: CASSQRGGLYEQYF.

The chain is built from TRBV3-1 (or the pseudogene TRBV3-2) and TRBJ1-1; D is possibly TRBD1 (5 bases). Germline V gives CDR1 LGHDT, CDR2 YNNKEL (reference sequence). This CDR3 comprises 15 residues. Trimming pared 4 bases from V and 2 bases from J, leaving 14 bases between. The CDR3 DNA reads TGTGCCAGCAGCCTCCTTGGGGCAGACAACACTGAAGCTTTCTTT. This translates into CASSLLGADNTEAFF.

The CDR3 DNA sequence: TGTGCCAGCTCACCGGTGGGACAGGGGAGCGAGCAGTACTTC. This codes for CASSPVGQGSEQYF. The V gene is TRBV18, the J gene TRBJ2-7; 10 nucleotides match TRBD1. V lost 3 bases to trimming and J lost 6 bases; unmatched junction nucleotides: 5. Germline CDR1 KGHSH, CDR2 LQKENI. CDR3 length: 14 residues.

This clone was counted a few times. The chain uses TRBV5-1 and TRBJ1-1; no clear D gene. V lost 2 bases and J 4 bases, leaving 15 bases between the germline ends. CDR3 length: 15 amino acids. Germline CDR1 is SGHRS and CDR2 is YFSETQ. CDR3 residues: CASSFFLNEVTEAFF. Written as DNA, the CDR3 is TGCGCCAGCAGCTTCTTCCTTAACGAGGTCACTGAAGCTTTCTTT. Variable domain in full (rest from reference TRBV5-1 and TRBJ1-1): KAGVTQTPRYLIKTRGQQVTLSCSPISGHRSVSWYQQTPGQGLQFLFEYFSETQRNKGNFPGRFSGRQFSNSRSEMNVSTLELGDSALYLCASSFFLNEVTEAFFGQGTRLTVV.

The rearrangement links TRBV27 to TRBJ2-2; 8 bases are a match to TRBD1. V shed 3 bases and J 5 bases; nucleotides not matched to a gene: 5. The CDR3 has 15 amino acids. Germline CDR1 MNHEY, CDR2 SMNVEV (reference sequence). As DNA, the CDR3 is TGTGCCAGCAGTTTTGAGACAGGGGCGACCGGGGAGCTGTTTTTT. As protein: CASSFETGATGELFF.

V is TRBV27 and J is TRBJ2-5; the match to TRBD1 covers 7 bases. V lost 2 bases, J lost 5 bases, and 8 bases stayed unmatched. This CDR3 has 15 residues. Germline V gives CDR1 MNHEY, CDR2 SMNVEV (reference sequence). The CDR3 DNA reads as TGTGCCAGCAGTTTACTGAGGGGGCAGTGGGAGACCCAGTACTTC. Translated: CASSLLRGQWETQYF.

The V and J genes are TRBV9 and TRBJ1-6; 8 bases match TRBD1. The CDR3 extends over 16 amino acids. CDR1 is SGDLS and CDR2 is YYNGEE in the germline V gene. Unmatched junction bases numbered 4, after V lost 0 bases and J lost 5 bases. CDR3 protein: CASSVGRTGNNSPLHF. The DNA of the CDR3 is TGTGCCAGCAGCGTAGGTCGGACAGGGAATAATTCACCCCTCCACTTT.

The gene calls are TRBV3-1 (or the pseudogene TRBV3-2) and TRBJ1-6, with D unresolved. There are 12 residues in the CDR3. CDR1 is LGHDT, CDR2 YNNKEL, per germline (reference sequence). V lost 7 bases, J lost 11 bases, and 12 bases lay in between. Here the CDR3 reads CASNPSGAPLHF. The CDR3 DNA is TGTGCCAGCAACCCGAGCGGGGCACCCCTCCACTTT.

The chain recombines TRBV9 with TRBJ2-7, with TRBD1 as a possible D gene (6 bases). Germline assignment: CDR1 SGDLS and CDR2 YYNGEE. The CDR3 is 14 amino acids. Trimming removed 4 bases at V and 2 bases at J, with 13 bases between. For the CDR3, the DNA is TGTGCCAGCAGCCCCCGGACAGAGCCCTACGAGCAGTACTTC. This codes for CASSPRTEPYEQYF.

The chain is built from TRBV27 and TRBJ2-1, with D tentatively TRBD1 (5 bases). This CDR3 contains 13 residues. Germline CDR1 reads MNHEY; CDR2 reads SMNVEV (reference sequence). The V end was cut by 8 bases, the J end by 5 bases, with 13 bases between. The CDR3: CASQTVRNNEQFF. DNA for the CDR3: TGTGCCAGCCAGACAGTCCGGAACAATGAGCAGTTCTTC.

The gene calls are TRBV10-3 and TRBJ2-5, with a tentative D call TRBD2 (5 bases). This CDR3 has 13 amino acids. Trimming left V 4 bases short and J 4 bases short, with 10 bases between. Germline values: CDR1 ENHRY, CDR2 SYGVKD. DNA for the CDR3: TGTGCCATCAGTGGGGATGCGGGAGAGACCCAGTACTTC. This sequence encodes CAISGDAGETQYF.

The J gene is TRBJ1-2, the V gene TRBV5-6; D uncertain. V gave up 4 bases and J gave up 7 bases, with 17 bases separating them. Looked up from germline, CDR1 is SGHDT and CDR2 is YYEEEE. CDR3 length equals 14 residues. In nucleotides, the CDR3 is TGTGCCAGCAGCCCTACGGGAGGGCAACGTGGCTACACCTTC. As protein: CASSPTGGQRGYTF.

This clone was seen a few times. The rearrangement links TRBV27 to TRBJ1-4; perhaps TRBD1 as D (5 bases). There are 13 residues in the CDR3. Trimming took 3 bases from V and 6 from J, leaving 8 bases between them. CDR1 and CDR2 (germline): MNHEY, SMNVEV (reference sequence). CDR3 nucleotides: TGTGCCAGCAGTTTTCAGGGTTATGAAAAACTGTTTTTT. Residues: CASSFQGYEKLFF.

The V and J genes are TRBV5-4 and TRBJ1-3; D perhaps matches TRBD1 (5 bases). The CDR3 covers 15 residues. The V gene lost 1 base and the J gene lost 1 base, with 9 bases spanning the gap. CDR1 and CDR2 (germline): SGHNT, YYREEE (reference sequence). The CDR3 DNA reads as TGTGCCAGCAGCTTGTGGTCAGGGTCTGGAAACACCATATATTTT. This codes for CASSLWSGSGNTIYF.